This TCR beta chain was sequenced in a study of T cells in Graves' hyperthyroidism and ophthalmopathy. Findings of the study overall: Patients with ophthalmopathy were separated from those with stable hyperthyroidism by a 13 V-J model. Ophthalmopathy was identified by the model a median about 6 months ahead of onset.

Amplification yielded TCR beta CDR3 regions, with RNA transcripts as the source. The HTBI set primed first-round TCR CDR3 RT-PCR. One entry per CDR3 protein results from TCRdb running MiXCR on the multiplex PCR reads. The sample consists of about 420,000 distinct CDR3 sequences, around 16% of them appearing once. This CDR3 has 15 amino acids. The germline V gene encodes CDR1 SNHLY and CDR2 FYNNEI. The V gene end was trimmed by 6 bases and the J gene end by 7 bases; junction bases not matched to a gene: 8. This clonotype has at least ten counts. Its target is unknown. The receptor's source is a young woman with Graves' hyperthyroidism. The sequencing sample was made of blood. V is TRBV2 and J is TRBJ2-5, with TRBD2 matching over 13 bases. CDR3 bases: TGTGCCAGCAGGAGGACTAGCGGGGGTGTTGGGACCCAGTACTTC. Translated: CASRRTSGGVGTQYF.